This TCR beta chain comes out of a study of beta chain features in type 1 diabetes. Concerning this clone: Its antigen is not known.

TCRB transcripts that were expressed got sequenced, as all of the isolated RNA had been reverse transcribed. Only in-frame clones appear in the TCRdb table, and some are missing; sequencing was by immunoSEQ multiplex PCR. The profile covers just over 450,000 clones, with 30% appearing a single time and around 0.065% taken by the ten largest. The germline gives CDR1 SGHRS, CDR2 YFSETQ. V was trimmed by 4 bases and J by 3 bases, leaving 4 bases between them. The CDR3 spans 11 residues. Overall study findings and caveats: The study found that naive, central memory and Treg TCRB repertoires appeared more similar in patients than in healthy donors. Shorter templates might be favored by PCR, equally in patients and controls. These data did not resolve whether HLA type affects TCRB rearrangement.

What was sequenced was naive CD4+ T cells from blood. The receptor was derived from a man aged 18 to 30 in good health. The chain couples TRBV5-1 to TRBJ2-5; D uncertain. The CDR3 DNA reads TGCGCCAGCAGCGGGGAAGAGACCCAGTACTTC. Translation: CASSGEETQYF.